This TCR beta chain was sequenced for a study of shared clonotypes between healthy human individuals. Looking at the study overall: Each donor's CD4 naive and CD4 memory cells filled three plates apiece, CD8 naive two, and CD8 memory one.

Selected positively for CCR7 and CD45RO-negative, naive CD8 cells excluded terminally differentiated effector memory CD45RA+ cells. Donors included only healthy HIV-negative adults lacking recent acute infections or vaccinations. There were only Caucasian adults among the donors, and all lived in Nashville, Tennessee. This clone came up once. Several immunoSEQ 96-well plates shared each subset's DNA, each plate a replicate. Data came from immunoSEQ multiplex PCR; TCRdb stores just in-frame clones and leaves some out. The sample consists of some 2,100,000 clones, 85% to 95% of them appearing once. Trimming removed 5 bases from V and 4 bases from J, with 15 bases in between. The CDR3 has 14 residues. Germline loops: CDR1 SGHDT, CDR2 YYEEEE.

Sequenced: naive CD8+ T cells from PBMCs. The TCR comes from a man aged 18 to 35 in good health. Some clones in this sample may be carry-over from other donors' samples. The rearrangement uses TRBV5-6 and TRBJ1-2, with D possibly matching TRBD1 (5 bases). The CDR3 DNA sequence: TGTGCCAGCAGTCCGGGGCGGGGCAGCTATGGCTACACCTTC. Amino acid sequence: CASSPGRGSYGYTF.